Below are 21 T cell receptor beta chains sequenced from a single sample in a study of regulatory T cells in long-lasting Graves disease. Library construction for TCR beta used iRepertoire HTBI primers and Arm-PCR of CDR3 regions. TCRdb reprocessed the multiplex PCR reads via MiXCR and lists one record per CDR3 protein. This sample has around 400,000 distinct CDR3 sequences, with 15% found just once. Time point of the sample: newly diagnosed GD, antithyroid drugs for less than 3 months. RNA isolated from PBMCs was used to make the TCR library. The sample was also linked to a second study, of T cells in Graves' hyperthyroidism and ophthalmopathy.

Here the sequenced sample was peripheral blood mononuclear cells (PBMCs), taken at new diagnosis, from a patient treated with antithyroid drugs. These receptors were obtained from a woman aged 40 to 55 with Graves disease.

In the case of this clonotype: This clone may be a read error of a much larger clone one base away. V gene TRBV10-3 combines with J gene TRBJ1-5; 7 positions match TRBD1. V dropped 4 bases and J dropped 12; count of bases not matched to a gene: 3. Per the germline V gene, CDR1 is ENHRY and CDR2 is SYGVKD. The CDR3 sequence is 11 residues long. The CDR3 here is CAISGGTVQHF. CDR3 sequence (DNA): TGTGCCATCAGTGGCGGGACAGTCCAGCATTTT.

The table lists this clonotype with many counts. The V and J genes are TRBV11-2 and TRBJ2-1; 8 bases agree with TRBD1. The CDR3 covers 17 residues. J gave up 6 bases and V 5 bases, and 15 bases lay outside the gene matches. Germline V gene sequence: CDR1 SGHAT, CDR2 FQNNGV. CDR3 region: CASSPLIGQGPRNEQFF. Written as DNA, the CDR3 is TGTGCCAGCAGCCCGCTTATCGGACAGGGTCCGCGCAATGAGCAGTTCTTC.

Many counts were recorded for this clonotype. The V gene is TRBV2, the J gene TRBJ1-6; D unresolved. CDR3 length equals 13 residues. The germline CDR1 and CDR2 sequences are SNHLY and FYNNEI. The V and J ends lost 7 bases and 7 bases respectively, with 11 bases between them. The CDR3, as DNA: TGTGCCAGCACGAACCTAGCGAATTCACCCCTCCACTTT. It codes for CASTNLANSPLHF.

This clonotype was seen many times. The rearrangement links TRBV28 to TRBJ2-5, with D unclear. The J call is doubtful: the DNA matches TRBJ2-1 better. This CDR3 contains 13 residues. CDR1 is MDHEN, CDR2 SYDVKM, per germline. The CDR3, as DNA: TGTGCCAGCAGTCCCGACACATACAATGAGCAGTTCTTC. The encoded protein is CASSPDTYNEQFF.

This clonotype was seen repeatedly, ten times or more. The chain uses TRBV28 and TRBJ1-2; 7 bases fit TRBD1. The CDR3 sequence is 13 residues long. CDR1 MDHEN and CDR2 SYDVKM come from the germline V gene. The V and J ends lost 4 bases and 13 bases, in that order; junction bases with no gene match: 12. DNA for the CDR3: TGTGCCAGCAGTTCTACGGGACAGAAAGACGGCACCTTC. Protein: CASSSTGQKDGTF.

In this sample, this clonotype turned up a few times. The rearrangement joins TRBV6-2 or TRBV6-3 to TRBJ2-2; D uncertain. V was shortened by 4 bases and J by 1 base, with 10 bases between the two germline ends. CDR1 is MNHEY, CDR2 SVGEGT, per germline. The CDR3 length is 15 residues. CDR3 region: CASSSEQKNTGELFF. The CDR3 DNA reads TGTGCCAGCAGTTCGGAACAGAAGAACACCGGGGAGCTGTTTTTT.

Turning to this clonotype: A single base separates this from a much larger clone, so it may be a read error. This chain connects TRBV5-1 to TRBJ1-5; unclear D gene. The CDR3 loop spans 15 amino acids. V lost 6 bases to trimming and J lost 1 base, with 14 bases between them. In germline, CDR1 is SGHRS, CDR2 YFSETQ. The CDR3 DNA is TGCGCCAGCATACTGGGATCGGGCAGCAATCAGCCCCAGCATTTT. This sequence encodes CASILGSGSNQPQHF.

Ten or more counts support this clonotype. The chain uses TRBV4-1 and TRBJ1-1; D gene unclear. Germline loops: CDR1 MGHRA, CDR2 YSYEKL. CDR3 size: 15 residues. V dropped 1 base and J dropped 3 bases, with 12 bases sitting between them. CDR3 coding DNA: TGCGCCAGCAGCCAAGGGGCAGGTCTGGACACTGAAGCTTTCTTT. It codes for CASSQGAGLDTEAFF.

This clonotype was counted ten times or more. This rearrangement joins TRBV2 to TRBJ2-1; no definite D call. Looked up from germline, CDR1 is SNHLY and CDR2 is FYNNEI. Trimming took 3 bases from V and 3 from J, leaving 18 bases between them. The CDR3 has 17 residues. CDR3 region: CASSEAVLSRYYNEQFF. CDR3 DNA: TGTGCCAGCAGTGAGGCCGTGCTGAGTAGGTACTACAATGAGCAGTTCTTC.

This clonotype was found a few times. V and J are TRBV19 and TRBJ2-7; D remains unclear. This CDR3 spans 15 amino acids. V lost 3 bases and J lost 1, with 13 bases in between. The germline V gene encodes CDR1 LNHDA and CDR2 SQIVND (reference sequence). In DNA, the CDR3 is TGTGCCAGTAGTATCAACTCTCAGGTTTCCTACGAGCAGTACTTC. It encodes CASSINSQVSYEQYF.

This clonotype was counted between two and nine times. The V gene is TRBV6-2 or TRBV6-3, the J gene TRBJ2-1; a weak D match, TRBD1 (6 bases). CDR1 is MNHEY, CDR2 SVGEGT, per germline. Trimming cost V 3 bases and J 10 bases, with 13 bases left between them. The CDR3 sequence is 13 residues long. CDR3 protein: CASSYILRGEQFF. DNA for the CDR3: TGTGCCAGCAGTTATATACTTAGGGGGGAGCAGTTCTTC.

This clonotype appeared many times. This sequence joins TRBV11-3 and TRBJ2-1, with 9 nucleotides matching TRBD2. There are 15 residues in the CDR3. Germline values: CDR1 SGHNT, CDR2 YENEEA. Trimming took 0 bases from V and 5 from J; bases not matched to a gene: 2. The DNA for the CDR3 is TGTGCCAGCAGCTTAGAAGGACTAGCGAACAATGAGCAGTTCTTC. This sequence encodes CASSLEGLANNEQFF.

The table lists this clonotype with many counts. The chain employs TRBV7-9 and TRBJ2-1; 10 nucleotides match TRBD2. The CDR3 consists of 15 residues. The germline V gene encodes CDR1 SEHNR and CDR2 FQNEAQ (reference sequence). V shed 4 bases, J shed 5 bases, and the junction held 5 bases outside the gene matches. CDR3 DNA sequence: TGTGCCAGCAGCTCGGGACTAGCGACAAACAATGAGCAGTTCTTC. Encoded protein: CASSSGLATNNEQFF.

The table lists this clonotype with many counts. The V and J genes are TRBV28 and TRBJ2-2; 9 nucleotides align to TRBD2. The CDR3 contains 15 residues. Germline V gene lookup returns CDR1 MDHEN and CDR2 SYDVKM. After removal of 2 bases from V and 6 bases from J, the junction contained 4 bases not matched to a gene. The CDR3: CASSLPGLAPGELFF. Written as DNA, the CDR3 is TGTGCCAGCAGTTTACCGGGACTAGCCCCCGGGGAGCTGTTTTTT.

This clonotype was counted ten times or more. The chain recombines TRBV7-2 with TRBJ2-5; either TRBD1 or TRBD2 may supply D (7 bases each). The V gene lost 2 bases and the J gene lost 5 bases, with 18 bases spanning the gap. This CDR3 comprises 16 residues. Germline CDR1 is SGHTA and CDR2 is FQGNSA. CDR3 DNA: TGTGCCAGCAGCTTAACTCGGGGGGCCAGGGGGGAGACCCAGTACTTC. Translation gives CASSLTRGARGETQYF.

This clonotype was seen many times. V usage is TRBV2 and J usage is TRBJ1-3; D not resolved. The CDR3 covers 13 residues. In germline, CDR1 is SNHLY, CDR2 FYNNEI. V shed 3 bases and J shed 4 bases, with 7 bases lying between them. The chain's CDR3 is CASSEGSGNTIYF. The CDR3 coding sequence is TGTGCCAGCAGTGAGGGATCCGGAAACACCATATATTTT.

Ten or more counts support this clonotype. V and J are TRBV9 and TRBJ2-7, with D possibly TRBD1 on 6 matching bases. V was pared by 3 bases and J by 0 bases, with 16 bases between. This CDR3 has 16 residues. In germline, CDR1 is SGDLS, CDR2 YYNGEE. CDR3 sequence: CASSAGRRTASYEQYF. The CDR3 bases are TGTGCCAGCAGCGCCGGCCGAAGGACAGCCTCCTACGAGCAGTACTTC.

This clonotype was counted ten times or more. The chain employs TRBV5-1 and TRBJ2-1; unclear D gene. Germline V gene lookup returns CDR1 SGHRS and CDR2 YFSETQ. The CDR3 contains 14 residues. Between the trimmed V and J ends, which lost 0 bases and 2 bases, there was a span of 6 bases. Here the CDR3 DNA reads TGCGCCAGCAGCTTGGTGGCGCCCTACAATGAGCAGTTCTTC. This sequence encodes CASSLVAPYNEQFF.

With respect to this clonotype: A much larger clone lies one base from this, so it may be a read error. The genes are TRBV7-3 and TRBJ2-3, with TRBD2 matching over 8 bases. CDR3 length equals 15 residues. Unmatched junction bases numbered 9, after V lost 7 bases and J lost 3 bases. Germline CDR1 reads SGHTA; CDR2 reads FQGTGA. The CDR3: CASNQKSGRTDTQYF. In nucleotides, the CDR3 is TGTGCCAGCAACCAAAAGAGCGGGAGAACAGATACGCAGTATTTT.

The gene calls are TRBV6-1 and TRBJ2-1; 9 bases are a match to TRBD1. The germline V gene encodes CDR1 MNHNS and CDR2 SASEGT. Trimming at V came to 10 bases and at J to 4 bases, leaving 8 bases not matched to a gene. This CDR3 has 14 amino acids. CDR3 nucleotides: TGTGCCACCCTGCCGGGACAGGGTTACAATGAGCAGTTCTTC. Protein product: CATLPGQGYNEQFF.

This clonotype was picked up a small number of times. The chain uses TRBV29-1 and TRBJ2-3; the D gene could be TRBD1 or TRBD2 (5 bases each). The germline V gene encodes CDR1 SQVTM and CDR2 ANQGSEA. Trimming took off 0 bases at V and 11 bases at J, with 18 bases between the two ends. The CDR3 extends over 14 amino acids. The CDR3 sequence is CSVEDPRGPGRQYF. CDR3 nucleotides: TGCAGCGTTGAAGACCCCCGAGGTCCGGGGCGGCAGTATTTT.